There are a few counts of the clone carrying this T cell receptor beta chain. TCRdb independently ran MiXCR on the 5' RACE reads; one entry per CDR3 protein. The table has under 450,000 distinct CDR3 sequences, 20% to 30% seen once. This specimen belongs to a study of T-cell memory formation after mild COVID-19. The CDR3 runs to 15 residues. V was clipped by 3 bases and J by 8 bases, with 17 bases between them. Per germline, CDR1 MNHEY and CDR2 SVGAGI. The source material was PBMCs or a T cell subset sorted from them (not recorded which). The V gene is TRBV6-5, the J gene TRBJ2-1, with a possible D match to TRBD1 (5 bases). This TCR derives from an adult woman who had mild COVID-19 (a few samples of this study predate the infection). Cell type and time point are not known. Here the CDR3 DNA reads TGTGCCAGCAGTTATGCAGGGAAGTGGGTAGATGAGCAGTTCTTC. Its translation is CASSYAGKWVDEQFF.